This TCR beta chain was sequenced in a study of brain metastases from non-small cell lung cancer. Findings and caveats of the study: Expanded T-cell clones appeared in 64% of brain metastases over primaries. Metastases had sparse T cells but largely shared repertoires with primaries. Fewer infiltrating T cells were found in brain metastases than primaries.

Here immunoSEQ multiplex PCR was the method, and the copy in TCRdb shows in-frame clones only, minus some. Counted here are roughly 4,600 clones, approximately 91% occurring once; the ten biggest clones make up around 13%. Comments on this clone: Its antigen is undetermined. The junction shows a germline mismatch at one end, possibly a read error.

The CDR3 consists of 16 residues. CDR1 KGHSH and CDR2 LQKENI come from the germline V gene. This clonotype was sampled from a donor aged 40 or older with non-small cell lung cancer. J is TRBJ2-7 and V is TRBV18; either TRBD1 or TRBD2 may supply D (5 bases each). The sample taken for sequencing was tissue from a brain metastasis. CDR3 sequence: CASLPASGPPSYEQYF. In DNA form, the CDR3 reads TGTGCCAGCTTACCAGCCTCGGGACCACCTTCCTACGAGCAGTACTTC.